This T cell receptor beta chain comes out of a study of blood T cell repertoires in COVID-19. About the research overall: Sample material is recorded as cDNA or gDNA derived from T cells, B-cell-depleted T cells, or PBMCs.

V lost 3 bases and J lost 4, with 16 bases in between. CDR1 and CDR2 from the germline V gene are SGHVS and FQNEAQ. CDR3 size: 16 residues. The data were produced by immunoSEQ multiplex PCR, yet TCRdb's version contains in-frame clones alone and is incomplete. In the table there are 150,000 to 250,000 clones, approximately 90% of which are singletons. Those enrolled, adults aged roughly 18 to 89 years, came from under 25 US areas. Cohort assignment relied on participant-reported clinical history. Recovery among Cohort 3 donors was established by two negative PCRs, clearance, or symptom resolution. Sequenced: PBMCs or T cells enriched from blood (not recorded which). V and J are TRBV7-8 and TRBJ1-5; D is possibly TRBD1 (6 bases). The TCR sequence derives from a woman aged 25 to 39 who had recovered from COVID-19. The CDR3 sequence is CASSFSRGTKNQPQHF. Here the CDR3 DNA reads TGTGCCAGCAGCTTTAGTCGTGGGACAAAAAATCAGCCCCAGCATTTT.